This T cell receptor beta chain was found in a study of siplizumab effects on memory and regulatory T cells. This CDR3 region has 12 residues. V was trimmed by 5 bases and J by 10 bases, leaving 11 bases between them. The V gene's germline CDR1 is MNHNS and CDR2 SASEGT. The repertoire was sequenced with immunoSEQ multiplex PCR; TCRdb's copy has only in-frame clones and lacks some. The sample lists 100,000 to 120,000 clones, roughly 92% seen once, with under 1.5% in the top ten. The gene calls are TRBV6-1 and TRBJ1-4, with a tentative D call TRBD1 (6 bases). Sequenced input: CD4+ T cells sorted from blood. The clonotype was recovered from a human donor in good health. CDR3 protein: CASSRDIGKLFF. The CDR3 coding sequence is TGTGCCAGCAGTCGGGACATCGGAAAACTGTTTTTT.